Following are 18 T cell receptor beta chains from one sample sequenced in a study of PD-1 blockade in classical Hodgkin lymphoma. The time point: cycle 4 day 1 (C4D1), after 5 to 7 weeks of nivolumab. Each patient experienced a relapse that followed autologous stem cell transplantation, and brentuximab vedotin exposure varied. The CD4+ T cells used were purified from thawed PBMCs through magnetic negative selection. Method: immunoSEQ multiplex PCR; TCRdb's copy keeps in-frame clones and lacks some. The sample records 25,000 to 35,000 clones, 70% to 80% being singletons. The material sequenced was CD4+ T cells from blood, taken before the fourth cycle of nivolumab. These receptors all come from a human donor with classical Hodgkin lymphoma.

The chain uses TRBV27 and TRBJ1-1, with a possible D match to TRBD1 (6 bases). Germline V CDR1 and CDR2: MNHEY, SMNVEV (reference sequence). Trimming shortened V by 0 bases and J by 10 bases, and 18 bases separated the two germline ends. The length of the CDR3 is 15 residues. The CDR3 DNA follows: TGTGCCAGCAGTTTATCCCCCGGGGGGGCATGGGTAGCTTTCTTT. Translated: CASSLSPGGAWVAFF.

The chain combines TRBV9 with TRBJ1-4; 9 bases line up with TRBD1. Germline V gene lookup returns CDR1 SGDLS and CDR2 YYNGEE. With V trimmed by 3 bases and J by 6 bases, 3 bases remained unmatched. CDR3 length: 14 amino acids. In DNA, the CDR3 is TGTGCCAGCAGCGCGGGACAGGGTTATGAAAAACTGTTTTTT. Residues: CASSAGQGYEKLFF.

The chain has TRBV28 and TRBJ2-7; TRBD1 matches 7 bases. The germline gives CDR1 MDHEN, CDR2 SYDVKM. The CDR3 totals 15 residues. V gave up 4 bases and J gave up 5 bases; unmatched junction bases: 11. Here the CDR3 DNA reads TGTGCCAGCAGTTCCCCTGGACAGGAAGGGGACGAGCAGTACTTC. Translation: CASSSPGQEGDEQYF.

V is TRBV6-1 and J is TRBJ1-1; D is undetermined. The germline CDR1 and CDR2 sequences are MNHNS and SASEGT. Deletions cut 6 bases from V and 0 bases from J, with 11 bases between. The CDR3 runs 14 residues. CDR3 DNA: TGTGCCAGCAGGATTGACGAGGTGAACACTGAAGCTTTCTTT. Protein sequence: CASRIDEVNTEAFF.

The chain has TRBV10-3 and TRBJ1-1; D is uncertain. Germline CDR1 and CDR2: ENHRY and SYGVKD. With 2 bases removed from V and 2 bases from J, the gap between germline ends came to 6 bases. CDR3 length: 13 residues. The CDR3 DNA reads as TGTGCCATCAGTGAGCTACCCAACACTGAAGCTTTCTTT. Translating it yields CAISELPNTEAFF.

J is TRBJ2-7 and V is TRBV9; 11 bases are a match to TRBD2. This CDR3 contains 22 residues. Germline V CDR1 and CDR2: SGDLS, YYNGEE. Unmatched junction bases numbered 20, after V lost 0 bases and J lost 0 bases. The CDR3 loop reads CASSVGAPQAPPTSGSSYEQYF. CDR3 nucleotides: TGTGCCAGCAGCGTAGGAGCCCCCCAAGCCCCCCCCACTAGCGGGAGCTCCTACGAGCAGTACTTC.

The V and J genes are TRBV27 and TRBJ2-5; D gene ambiguous. CDR3 size: 12 residues. With 4 bases removed from V and 4 bases from J, the gap between germline ends came to 7 bases. The V gene's germline CDR1 is MNHEY and CDR2 SMNVEV (reference sequence). The CDR3 region is CASSYAGETQYF. CDR3 nucleotide sequence: TGTGCCAGCAGTTACGCTGGAGAGACCCAGTACTTC.

The chain has TRBV7-2 and TRBJ2-3; 7 bases are shared with TRBD1. Germline V gene sequence: CDR1 SGHTA, CDR2 FQGNSA. The CDR3 extends over 13 amino acids. With V trimmed by 6 bases and J by 4 bases, 4 bases remained unmatched. The CDR3 sequence is CASSGTGADTQYF. CDR3 DNA: TGTGCCAGCAGTGGCACAGGGGCAGATACGCAGTATTTT.

V is TRBV5-1 and J is TRBJ2-7; 9 positions match TRBD2. Germline V CDR1 and CDR2: SGHRS, YFSETQ. Unmatched junction bases numbered 4, after V lost 1 base and J lost 2 bases. The CDR3 runs 15 residues. Written as DNA, the CDR3 is TGCGCCAGCAGCTTGAGGCTAGCGGGGACCTACGAGCAGTACTTC. It specifies CASSLRLAGTYEQYF.

The rearrangement joins TRBV19 to TRBJ2-3, with 10 positions matching TRBD2. V dropped 5 bases and J dropped 2; count of bases not matched to a gene: 7. In germline, CDR1 is LNHDA, CDR2 SQIVND (reference sequence). This CDR3 has 16 amino acids. The CDR3 sequence: CASSPILAGITDTQYF. In nucleotides, the CDR3 is TGTGCCAGTAGTCCAATACTAGCGGGAATCACAGATACGCAGTATTTT.

The CDR3: CASSPPRVVDEQFF. The CDR3, as DNA: TGTGCCAGCAGCCCCCCGAGAGTAGTTGATGAGCAGTTCTTC. The rearrangement uses TRBV13 and TRBJ2-1; D gene ambiguous. The germline gives CDR1 PRHDT, CDR2 FYEKMQ (reference sequence). Trimming removed 5 bases from V and 8 bases from J, with 16 bases in between. The CDR3 length is 14 residues.

This sequence joins TRBV30 and TRBJ2-5; 9 bases match TRBD1. This CDR3 comprises 14 residues. V gave up 3 bases and J gave up 5 bases; unmatched junction bases: 7. Germline values: CDR1 GTSNPN, CDR2 SVGIG (reference sequence). CDR3 in amino acids: CAWSSSTGGETQYF. The DNA for the CDR3 is TGTGCCTGGAGCTCCTCGACAGGGGGGGAGACCCAGTACTTC.

CDR3 DNA sequence: TGTGCCAGCAGTTACACGGGACAAATGAACACTGAAGCTTTCTTT. Translation gives CASSYTGQMNTEAFF. The J gene is TRBJ1-1, the V gene TRBV6-6, with a tentative D call TRBD1 (6 bases). Looked up from germline, CDR1 is MNHNY and CDR2 is SVGAGI (reference sequence). CDR3 size: 15 residues. Deletions cut 2 bases from V and 0 bases from J, with 10 bases between.

The rearrangement joins TRBV27 to TRBJ1-1, with unresolved D. The V gene lost 3 bases and the J gene lost 4 bases, with 9 bases spanning the gap. There are 13 residues in the CDR3. Germline V gives CDR1 MNHEY, CDR2 SMNVEV (reference sequence). The CDR3 sequence is CASSFKKGTEAFF. DNA for the CDR3: TGTGCCAGCAGTTTTAAGAAGGGCACTGAAGCTTTCTTT.

The rearrangement uses TRBV19 and TRBJ1-1; D not certain. The V end lost 4 bases, the J end lost 3 bases, and 15 bases lay between the germline ends. The germline gives CDR1 LNHDA, CDR2 SQIVND (reference sequence). The CDR3 covers 15 residues. CDR3 region: CASSTPWAEDTEAFF. The CDR3 region has the DNA TGTGCCAGTAGTACCCCCTGGGCCGAGGACACTGAAGCTTTCTTT.

The CDR3 region has the DNA TGCGCCAGCAGCTTGGGGCCGGGACAGGGGGCGGAAGAGACCCAGTACTTC. Protein product: CASSLGPGQGAEETQYF. The chain joins TRBV5-1 to TRBJ2-5, with 12 bases that match TRBD1. V shed 0 bases, J shed 3 bases, and the junction held 6 bases outside the gene matches. This CDR3 contains 17 residues. Germline lookup yields CDR1 SGHRS and CDR2 YFSETQ.

The sample holds a few counts of this clone. This chain uses TRBV7-9 with TRBJ1-1; 8 positions match TRBD1. CDR1 and CDR2 (germline): SEHNR, FQNEAQ (reference sequence). Germline trimming cut 5 bases from V and 0 bases from J; bases unmatched to any gene: 5. The CDR3 extends over 15 amino acids. The CDR3, as DNA: TGTGCCAGCAGCACTGGGGACAGGATGAACACTGAAGCTTTCTTT. Its translation is CASSTGDRMNTEAFF.

The chain combines TRBV7-9 with TRBJ1-4; D call uncertain. Germline V CDR1 and CDR2: SEHNR, FQNEAQ (reference sequence). V shed 0 bases and J shed 0 bases, with 5 bases lying between them. The CDR3 covers 15 residues. Here the CDR3 reads CASSLARSTNEKLFF. The CDR3 DNA sequence: TGTGCCAGCAGCTTAGCCCGCTCAACTAATGAAAAACTGTTTTTT. The entire variable domain, with the rest obtained from reference TRBV7-9 and TRBJ1-4, is as follows: DTGVSQNPRHKITKRGQNVTFRCDPISEHNRLYWYRQTLGQGPEFLTYFQNEAQLEKSRLLSDRFSAERPKGSFSTLEIQRTEQGDSAMYLCASSLARSTNEKLFFGSGTQLSVL.